This TCR beta chain was recovered during a study of T cells after somatic rescue of genetic block. The method was immunoSEQ multiplex PCR; TCRdb's version includes in-frame clones alone and lacks a portion of them. Among about 70,000 clones listed, around 90% were seen once. Germline V CDR1 and CDR2: MGHRA, YSYEKL. The CDR3 is made up of 19 amino acids. The ends lost 0 bases at V and 2 bases at J; junction bases unmatched: 7. This clone occurred once. This TCR was sampled from a man aged 40-49 years. The chain combines TRBV4-1 with TRBJ2-4; 13 nucleotides match TRBD2. Material: peripheral blood mononuclear cells (PBMCs). The CDR3 coding sequence is TGCGCCAGCAGCCAAGAGCGGACTAGCGGGAGCGGAACCAAAAACATTCAGTACTTC. Amino acid sequence: CASSQERTSGSGTKNIQYF.